This T cell receptor (beta chain) stems from a study of blood T cell repertoires in COVID-19. The CDR3 runs to 16 residues. J gave up 5 bases and V 0 bases, and 6 bases lay outside the gene matches. Germline CDR1 reads SGHRS; CDR2 reads YFSETQ. Generated by immunoSEQ multiplex PCR, the TCRdb table keeps only in-frame clones and is missing some. The sample records roughly 150,000 clones, roughly 87% being singletons. The sequenced sample consisted of PBMCs or T cells enriched from blood (not recorded which). The chain recombines TRBV5-1 with TRBJ2-2; 8 bases fit TRBD2. The clonotype originates from a woman between 35 and 50 years old who had been exposed to COVID-19. CDR3 DNA sequence: TGCGCCAGCAGCTTGGAGGTAGCGGGGTTTACCGGGGAGCTGTTTTTT. Amino acids: CASSLEVAGFTGELFF.